The entry below gives a single T cell receptor (beta chain) sequence along with its context. In the study's own analysis: Cell counts per sample came from amplifying reference gene primers. The repertoire was sequenced with immunoSEQ multiplex PCR; TCRdb's copy has only in-frame clones and lacks some. The DNA gave D and trimming, while V, J and clone size come from that table. The repertoire holds around 70,000 clones, roughly 90% seen once, with approximately 4.8% in the top ten. Germline CDR1 reads DFQATT; CDR2 reads SNEGSKA (reference sequence). The V end lost 2 bases, the J end lost 8 bases, and 9 bases lay between the germline ends. The CDR3 length is 11 residues. This sample was included in a study of blood T cell repertoires in COVID-19. Turning to the study itself: The United States, Italy and Spain were the sources of the acute and convalescent COVID-19 samples. PBMCs, B-cell-depleted T cells, or T cells provided the cDNA or gDNA that made up the material.

Sample: peripheral blood. The clonotype was recovered from a woman aged 60-70 years with active COVID-19. The chain carries TRBV20-1 and TRBJ1-2, with D possibly TRBD1 on 6 matching bases. The CDR3 DNA sequence: TGCAGTGCTAGACAGGGGAGCGGCTACACCTTC. Its translation: CSARQGSGYTF.